The clone carrying this T cell receptor beta chain has more than one count but fewer than ten. The data were produced by immunoSEQ multiplex PCR, yet TCRdb's version contains in-frame clones alone and is incomplete. The sample includes about 210,000 clones, approximately 91% of them seen just once. The CDR3 spans 16 residues. CDR1 LGHDT and CDR2 YNNKEL come from the germline V gene (reference sequence). J was trimmed by 4 bases and V by 1 base; bases with no gene match: 8. This specimen comes from a study of blood T cell repertoires in COVID-19. As for the study in general: The study drew acute and convalescent COVID-19 samples from the United States, Italy and Spain. Sources were T cells, B-cell-depleted T cells, or PBMCs; the material itself was cDNA or gDNA.

The clonotype comes from a woman aged 40 to 49 with acute or convalescent COVID-19. Sequenced sample: peripheral blood. The genes are TRBV3-1 (or the pseudogene TRBV3-2) and TRBJ1-2; 8 nucleotides line up with TRBD1. CDR3 sequence (DNA): TGTGCCAGCAGCCAAGCCGCAGGACAGGGCGGCTATGGCTACACCTTC. It codes for CASSQAAGQGGYGYTF.